This TCR beta chain was documented in a study of blood T cell repertoires in COVID-19. Study summary: Samples came from the United States, Italy and Spain, spanning acute and convalescent COVID-19. The analysed material was cDNA or gDNA that came from T cells, B-cell-depleted T cells, or PBMCs.

The CDR3 is 13 residues long. V shed 6 bases and J shed 5 bases, with 10 bases lying between them. Germline CDR1 is KGHDR and CDR2 is SFDVKD. The repertoire was sequenced with immunoSEQ multiplex PCR; TCRdb's copy has only in-frame clones and lacks some. The sample includes roughly 280,000 clones, 70% to 90% of them seen just once. The age range of participants was about 18 to 95 years, with residence in under 30 US areas. Specimen: PBMCs or T cells enriched from blood (not recorded which). This chain uses TRBV24-1 with TRBJ2-1; the D gene is possibly TRBD2 (6 bases). The TCR originated in a woman aged 25 to 39 with acute COVID-19. CDR3 coding DNA: TGTGCCACCAGTTTTCCGGGAGACAATGAGCAGTTCTTC. Amino acid sequence: CATSFPGDNEQFF.